This is a list of T cell receptor beta chains from one sample in a study of PD-1 blockade in classical Hodgkin lymphoma. The assay was immunoSEQ multiplex PCR, and TCRdb's table has in-frame clones only and misses some. This sample carries approximately 110,000 clones, roughly 87% of them seen once, and the ten largest clones take 19%. Sequencing used peripheral blood mononuclear cells (PBMCs), obtained before the fourth cycle of nivolumab. The receptors were sampled from a human donor with classical Hodgkin lymphoma. CDR3s include the opening cysteine and the closing phenylalanine or tryptophan. D genes are given only for firm matches. Size values are once, few and many counts, or a class for expanded clones, and some rows have none.

V gene	J gene	clone size	D gene	CDR3 DNA	CDR3 protein
TRBV6-5	TRBJ1-5	NA	TRBD1	TGTGCCAGCAGCCGAGACAGGGTTCAGCCCCAGCATTTT	CASSRDRVQPQHF
TRBV7-2	TRBJ1-5	NA	TRBD1	TGTGCCAGCAGCTTCGAAAACAGGGGACCCAATCAGCCCCAGCATTTT	CASSFENRGPNQPQHF
TRBV21-1	TRBJ2-6	NA	NA	TGTGCCAGCAGCAAAGGGAGGGAGTCCTCTGGGGCCAACGTCCTGACTTTC	CASSKGRESSGANVLTF
TRBV7-9	TRBJ2-3	NA	TRBD2	TGTGCCAGCAGCTCGACGACTAGCGGGAGTGCCACAGATACGCAGTATTTT	CASSSTTSGSATDTQYF
TRBV6-5	TRBJ2-6	once	NA	TGTGCCAGCCTATCTCGGCTCTCTGGGGCCAACGTCCTGACTTTC	CASLSRLSGANVLTF
TRBV28	TRBJ1-2	NA	NA	TGTGCCAGCAGTTTGAAGGGGCAGTTATATGGCTACACCTTC	CASSLKGQLYGYTF
TRBV19	TRBJ1-5	NA	TRBD1	TGTGCCAGTAGTACCCAGACAGGGAAGGGTCAGCCCCAGCATTTT	CASSTQTGKGQPQHF
TRBV28	TRBJ2-2	NA	TRBD1	TGTGCCAGCAGTTTAGAGCCCCACAGGGGCGGCGGGGAGCTGTTTTTT	CASSLEPHRGGGELFF
TRBV19	TRBJ1-1	NA	TRBD1	TGTGCCAGTAGTATAGCGACAGGGGCCAGGAACACTGAAGCTTTCTTT	CASSIATGARNTEAFF
TRBV2	TRBJ1-5	NA	NA	TGTGCCAGCGGGCGTGAACAGGGCAATCAGCCCCAGCATTTT	CASGREQGNQPQHF
TRBV25-1	TRBJ2-7	NA	TRBD2	TGTGCCAGCAGTGGACACCGACGGACTAGCTTCAGGGCCTACGAGCAGTACTTC	CASSGHRRTSFRAYEQYF
TRBV5-6	TRBJ2-7	NA	TRBD1	TGTGCCAGCAGGCTCAGGGGGCAATACGAGCAGTACTTC	CASRLRGQYEQYF
TRBV10-2	TRBJ1-5	NA	TRBD1	TGCGCCAGCAGTGAAGCCGTGACAGGGGTAAACCAGCCCCAGCATTTT	CASSEAVTGVNQPQHF
TRBV5-1	TRBJ2-7	NA	TRBD1	TGCGCCAGCAGCTTGGGGACAGGGAATTACGAGCAGTACTTC	CASSLGTGNYEQYF
TRBV2	TRBJ2-7	NA	TRBD2	TGTGCCAGCAGGGCTAGCGGGAGGTGGGCCTACGAGCAGTACTTC	CASRASGRWAYEQYF
TRBV6-5	TRBJ2-7	NA	TRBD2	TGTGCCAGCAGTGGAACCGGGACTAGCGGCTACGAGCAGTACTTC	CASSGTGTSGYEQYF
TRBV4-3	TRBJ1-1	NA	TRBD1	TGCGCCAGCAGCCAAGGGACAGGGGTCACTGAAGCTTTCTTT	CASSQGTGVTEAFF
TRBV21-1	TRBJ1-1	NA	NA	TGTGCCAGCAGCTCTCGAAACAGGGAAGTGAACACTGAAGCTTTCTTT	CASSSRNREVNTEAFF
TRBV5-1	TRBJ2-7	NA	TRBD2	TGCGCCAGCAGCTCAGCTAGCGGCTCCTACGAGCAGTACTTC	CASSSASGSYEQYF
TRBV5-1	TRBJ1-2	few	TRBD1	TGCGCCAGCAGCTTGGGACAGGGATCCTATGGCTACACCTTC	CASSLGQGSYGYTF
TRBV4-3	TRBJ2-1	NA	NA	TGCGCCAGCAGCCAAGATACCGGACAAGTCTACAATGAGCAGTTCTTC	CASSQDTGQVYNEQFF
TRBV5-4	TRBJ2-1	NA	TRBD2	TGTGCCAGCAGCTCCCAACTAGCGGGAGCCGGTGAGCAGTTCTTC	CASSSQLAGAGEQFF
TRBV28	TRBJ1-5	few	NA	TGTGCCAGCAGTTTCGAGGGCAGGGGCAATCAGCCCCAGCATTTT	CASSFEGRGNQPQHF
TRBV4-1	TRBJ2-7	NA	TRBD1	TGCGCCAGCAGCCAGAGGACAGGCGACTACGAGCAGTACTTC	CASSQRTGDYEQYF
TRBV7-2	TRBJ1-2	NA	TRBD1	TGTGCCAGCAGCAACCCCGGACAGGGCGGGGGCTACACCTTC	CASSNPGQGGGYTF
TRBV4-2	TRBJ2-1	NA	TRBD2	TGTGCCAGCAGCCAAGATGGGACTAGCGCGTACAATGAGCAGTTCTTC	CASSQDGTSAYNEQFF
TRBV7-2	TRBJ2-7	NA	NA	TGTGCCAGCAGCTTAGGGGGCTCGGGCTACGAGCAGTACTTC	CASSLGGSGYEQYF
TRBV12-5	TRBJ2-3	once	TRBD2	TGTGCTAGTGGTTCGGGACTAGGTTCGGATACGCAGTATTTT	CASGSGLGSDTQYF
TRBV6-5	TRBJ1-4	NA	NA	TGTGCCAGCAGTATATATTCCGGGATTGAAAAACTGTTTTTT	CASSIYSGIEKLFF
TRBV7-2	TRBJ2-3	NA	NA	TGTGCCAGCAGCTTAGGGCTAGCAGGCACAGATACGCAGTATTTT	CASSLGLAGTDTQYF
TRBV7-6	TRBJ2-1	NA	NA	TGTGCCAGCAGCATCTTCGACAGAAATGAGCAGTTCTTC	CASSIFDRNEQFF
TRBV6-6	TRBJ2-7	NA	NA	TGTGCCAGCAGTTTCCAGGGGTCCGAGCAGTACTTC	CASSFQGSEQYF
TRBV20-1	TRBJ2-1	NA	NA	TGCAGTGCTATGGGGGTTGGGAGAGGGTTCTTC	CSAMGVGRGFF
TRBV30	TRBJ1-5	NA	NA	TGTGCCTGGGATTCTGGCAATCAGCCCCAGCATTTT	CAWDSGNQPQHF
TRBV18	TRBJ1-4	NA	NA	TGTGCCAGCTCACCACCGGTATTTAATGAAAAACTGTTTTTT	CASSPPVFNEKLFF
TRBV5-1	TRBJ1-3	NA	NA	TGCGCCAGCAGCCCGTCTCTGTCGGGGAGCTCTGGAAACACCATATATTTT	CASSPSLSGSSGNTIYF
TRBV30	TRBJ2-4	NA	NA	TGTGCCTGGAGTTCCGCCTTGCCTGGCCGGACCAAAAACATTCAGTACTTC	CAWSSALPGRTKNIQYF
TRBV21-1	TRBJ1-3	NA	NA	TGTGCCAGCAGCAAAGGCAGGCTTACCTCTGGAAACACCATATATTTT	CASSKGRLTSGNTIYF
TRBV10-3	TRBJ2-1	NA	NA	TGTGCCATCAGTGAACTGGGGGCGGATGGCAATGAGCAGTTCTTC	CAISELGADGNEQFF
TRBV4-1	TRBJ2-6	NA	TRBD1	TGCGCCAGCAGCCCTCGGGACAGGGGGCTTCTCTCTGGGGCCAACGTCCTGACTTTC	CASSPRDRGLLSGANVLTF
TRBV4-3	TRBJ1-5	NA	TRBD1	TGCGCCAGCAGCCAAGGGACAGGGAGAGGGAGCAATCAGCCCCAGCATTTT	CASSQGTGRGSNQPQHF
TRBV6-1	TRBJ1-4	NA	NA	TGTGCCAGCAGGGGGACGCCTGCTAATGAAAAACTGTTTTTT	CASRGTPANEKLFF
TRBV11-1	TRBJ2-7	NA	NA	TGTGCCAGCAGCTCCCCAGGGGACTACATCTACGAGCAGTACTTC	CASSSPGDYIYEQYF
TRBV18	TRBJ1-3	few	NA	TGTGCCAGCTCCAACTCATCACGGGGAAACACCATATATTTT	CASSNSSRGNTIYF
TRBV28	TRBJ2-5	few	NA	TGTGCCAGCAGCAAGACTAGTGGGGGAGGGACCCAGTACTTC	CASSKTSGGGTQYF
TRBV5-1	TRBJ1-5	NA	NA	TGCGCCAGCAGCCAAGCGGGGGGTAGCAATCAGCCCCAGCATTTT	CASSQAGGSNQPQHF
TRBV5-1	TRBJ2-3	NA	NA	TGCGCCAGCAGCTTCTCCCCATCGGAGCGGCCCCGCTCAGATACGCAGTATTTT	CASSFSPSERPRSDTQYF
TRBV19	TRBJ1-2	NA	NA	TGTGCCTCCGCCCAGCAGGGTAACTATGGCTACACCTTC	CASAQQGNYGYTF
TRBV30	TRBJ1-2	once	NA	TGTGCCTGGAGCATTTGGGGGGTAAAGGGCTACACCTTC	CAWSIWGVKGYTF
TRBV15	TRBJ2-1	NA	TRBD2	TGTGCCACCAGCAGAGGTCCCGGGACTAGCGGGAAGGGCAATGAGCAGTTCTTC	CATSRGPGTSGKGNEQFF
TRBV5-1	TRBJ2-1	NA	TRBD2	TGCGCCAGCAGCTTGTCACTAGCGGGAGAGTACAATGAGCAGTTCTTC	CASSLSLAGEYNEQFF
TRBV5-1	TRBJ2-2	NA	TRBD2	TGCGCCAGCAGAAACCCGGGACTAGATTCCGGGGAGCTGTTTTTT	CASRNPGLDSGELFF
TRBV25-1	TRBJ2-7	NA	TRBD1	TGTGCCAGCAGTGTCCCGGGACAGACCTTTGAGCAGTACTTC	CASSVPGQTFEQYF
TRBV10-3	TRBJ1-1	NA	NA	TGTGCCATCAGTGAGTCGCAGGACTTGAACACTGAAGCTTTCTTT	CAISESQDLNTEAFF
TRBV6-1	TRBJ1-2	NA	NA	TGTGCCAGCAGTTGGGGGGGGGATGGCTACACCTTC	CASSWGGDGYTF
TRBV25-1	TRBJ1-2	once	NA	TGTGCCAGCAGTGAAATTGACAGATACTATGGCTACACCTTC	CASSEIDRYYGYTF